A selection of T cell receptor beta chains follows, all from one sample in a study of CD8 T cells in ankylosing spondylitis. TCRdb itself ran the 5' RACE reads through MiXCR, one entry per CDR3 protein. The profile covers under 250,000 distinct CDR3 sequences, with 7.3% appearing a single time and about 14% taken by the ten largest. The sample taken for sequencing was blood, either unsorted or a sorted T cell fraction (not recorded which). These receptors all come from a male donor with ankylosing spondylitis. Each CDR3 is given without its conserved first and last residue. Fields, in order: V gene, J gene, CDR3 protein.

>TRBV29-1|TRBJ1-1
SGETGELWNTEAF
>TRBV20-1|TRBJ2-2
SAREREGSTGELF
>TRBV29-1|TRBJ2-1
RAVDGFNEQF
>TRBV11-2|TRBJ2-5
ASSLGNSQETQY
>TRBV7-2|TRBJ1-2
ASSLEGRGREGYT
>TRBV7-2|TRBJ2-7
ASSLLAGGPSVEQY
>TRBV27|TRBJ2-3
ASTSALDTQY
>TRBV21-1|TRBJ2-7
ASSARLAGTISYEQY
>TRBV6-2/TRBV6-3|TRBJ1-1
ASRPPWGSVNTEAF
>TRBV10-3|TRBJ1-1
AISGGPPEAF
>TRBV6-2/TRBV6-3|TRBJ2-3
ASSGRTQY
>TRBV7-9|TRBJ2-1
ASSPSSSASYNEQF
>TRBV27|TRBJ2-2
ASSLQGSTGELF
>TRBV7-3|TRBJ2-6
ASSTDSGKGNVLT
>TRBV12-3/TRBV12-4|TRBJ1-5
ASSSYSNQPQH
>TRBV11-2|TRBJ2-1
ASSLDPLGRSSYNEQF
>TRBV20-1|TRBJ2-3
SARVRGGPTDTQY
>TRBV29-1|TRBJ2-5
SVDWSRSQETQY
>TRBV29-1|TRBJ2-7
SGTGTNSYEQY
>TRBV2|TRBJ2-1
ASSEVERNEQF
>TRBV7-6|TRBJ2-7
ASSSGTSNEQY
>TRBV11-2|TRBJ2-2
ASSPFGRSGELF
>TRBV7-9|TRBJ2-1
ASPNSLISYNEQF
>TRBV4-3|TRBJ1-2
ASSQVSTDRLNYGYT
>TRBV6-6|TRBJ2-1
ASLLGLEQF
>TRBV7-2|TRBJ1-6
ASSYNLRNSPLH
>TRBV6-5|TRBJ2-5
ASSYGMEETQY
>TRBV10-2|TRBJ2-5
ASTEIRGVETQY
>TRBV12-3/TRBV12-4|TRBJ1-5
ASSPRQGVNQPQH
>TRBV27|TRBJ1-2
ASSFSGAIVLRGYT
>TRBV6-1|TRBJ2-4
ASSRQGYLAKNIQY
>TRBV4-1|TRBJ2-1
ASSPRLADTYNEQF